This T cell receptor (beta chain) appears in the sequencing data of a study of beta chain features in type 1 diabetes. Study outcomes and limitations: The study found moderately but significantly shorter TCRB CDR3s in all four CD4+ subsets of Type 1 diabetes patients.

cDNA synthesis used the whole RNA isolate, giving expressed TCRB sequences. Deep immunoSEQ sequencing covered naive, central memory and regulatory T cell samples. Clones were sequenced by immunoSEQ multiplex PCR, and TCRdb holds only the in-frame ones, with some missing. The sample carries some 350,000 clones, 13% recorded once. The CDR3 spans 14 residues. This clone occurred a few times. Its antigen is currently unknown. The chain combines TRBV21-1 with TRBJ2-7; TRBD2 is the table's D call, not checked against the DNA. TRBV21-1 is designated a pseudogene. The TCR was taken from a woman under 30 with type 1 diabetes. Sample: naive CD4+ T cells from blood. The CDR3 region has the DNA TGTGCCAGCAGGCGGGACCGACCGGCCTACGAGCAGTACGTC. It codes for CASRRDRPAYEQYV.